This TCR beta chain was sequenced in a study of blood T cell repertoires in COVID-19. Across the study: Sources were T cells, B-cell-depleted T cells, or PBMCs; the material itself was cDNA or gDNA.

Seattle researchers signed up patients amid active infection and tracked them longitudinally. Only in-frame clones appear in the TCRdb table, and some are missing; sequencing was by immunoSEQ multiplex PCR. The data contain around 270,000 clones, over 75% of them singletons. Trimming cost V 5 bases and J 4 bases; bases outside gene matches: 12. Germline loops: CDR1 SGHVS, CDR2 FNYEAQ. This CDR3 contains 16 residues. The sequenced material came from peripheral blood. The sequence was collected from a human donor with COVID-19, enrolled during active disease. The donor label of this sample is uncertain. The chain combines TRBV7-6 with TRBJ2-7; 9 nucleotides align to TRBD2. CDR3 in DNA: TGTGCCAGCAGCACTGGGACTAGCTTTCCTCGGTACGAGCAGTACTTC. Translation gives CASSTGTSFPRYEQYF.